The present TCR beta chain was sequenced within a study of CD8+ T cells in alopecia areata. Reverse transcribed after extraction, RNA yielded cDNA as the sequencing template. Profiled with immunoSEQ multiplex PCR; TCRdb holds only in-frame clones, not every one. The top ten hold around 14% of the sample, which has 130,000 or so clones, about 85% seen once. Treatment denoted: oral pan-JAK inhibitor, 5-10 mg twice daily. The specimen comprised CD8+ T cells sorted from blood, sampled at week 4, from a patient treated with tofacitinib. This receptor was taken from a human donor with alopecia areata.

The CDR3, as DNA: TGTGCCAGCAGCCCGGGTCGCAATGAGCAGTTCTTC. Amino acid sequence: CASSPGRNEQFF. The rearrangement links TRBV27 to TRBJ2-1, with no clear D. The CDR3 length is 12 residues. Germline V gives CDR1 MNHEY, CDR2 SMNVEV (reference sequence). Trimming pared 6 bases from V and 6 bases from J, leaving 9 bases between.